A selection of T cell receptor beta chains follows, all from one sample in a study of blood T cell repertoires in COVID-19. Clones were read by immunoSEQ multiplex PCR, and TCRdb kept only the in-frame ones, dropping some. Seen here are some 150,000 clones, roughly four fifths observed once, and the top ten hold roughly 8.9%. Sequences were obtained from peripheral blood. These receptors were obtained from a woman aged 50 to 60 with active or convalescent COVID-19. The CDR3 runs from the conserved cysteine through the conserved F or W. The D gene is left open where the match is weak. Part of the rows lack a size; the others show once, few, many or a class for expanded clones.

V,J,size,D,CDR3,DNA
TRBV19,TRBJ1-2,.,TRBD1,CASSIRLGQGEQGNYGYTF,TGTGCCAGTAGTATTAGGCTGGGACAGGGGGAGCAAGGGAACTATGGCTACACCTTC
TRBV6-6,TRBJ1-3,.,.,CASRGGGSGNTIYF,TGTGCCAGCAGGGGGGGTGGCTCCGGAAACACCATATATTTT
TRBV6-5,TRBJ1-1,.,.,CASKLVSVGIPEAFF,TGTGCCAGCAAACTAGTTTCGGTGGGGATCCCTGAAGCTTTCTTT
TRBV5-4,TRBJ1-4,once,.,CASSLAGAGQNEKLFF,TGTGCCAGCAGCTTGGCGGGCGCAGGGCAGAATGAAAAACTGTTTTTT
TRBV28,TRBJ1-5,.,.,CASSLGGSGDQPQHF,TGTGCCAGCAGCCTAGGGGGTTCTGGAGATCAGCCCCAGCATTTT
TRBV7-2,TRBJ1-5,.,.,CASSLADRSYSNQPQHF,TGTGCCAGCAGCTTAGCGGACAGAAGCTATAGCAATCAGCCCCAGCATTTT
TRBV4-3,TRBJ2-7,.,TRBD2,CASSRDYGGEQYF,TGCGCCAGCAGCCGGGACTACGGTGGCGAGCAGTACTTC
TRBV5-4,TRBJ2-2,.,TRBD1,CASSWDRGSGGELFF,TGTGCCAGCAGCTGGGACAGGGGGTCCGGCGGGGAGCTGTTTTTT
TRBV5-8,TRBJ1-2,.,.,CASSYDRRSYGYTF,TGTGCCAGCAGTTATGACAGGAGAAGCTATGGCTACACCTTC
TRBV2,TRBJ1-6,.,.,CAGANSPLHF,TGTGCCGGGGCCAATTCACCCCTCCACTTT
TRBV29-1,TRBJ1-1,.,.,CSAKYRAENTEAFF,TGCAGCGCAAAATACAGGGCGGAGAACACTGAAGCTTTCTTT
TRBV7-9,TRBJ2-1,.,.,CASSPRLSSYNEQFF,TGTGCCAGCAGCCCCCGTCTGAGCTCCTACAATGAGCAGTTCTTC
TRBV27,TRBJ2-1,once,TRBD2,CASTRLRLGTSGGSSYNEQFF,TGTGCCAGCACCCGGTTAAGGTTGGGGACTAGCGGGGGGAGCTCCTACAATGAGCAGTTCTTC
TRBV28,TRBJ1-2,.,TRBD1,CASRPGQPRGGYTF,TGTGCCAGCAGACCTGGACAGCCCAGGGGGGGCTACACCTTC
TRBV6-2/TRBV6-3,TRBJ2-7,.,TRBD2,CASSRTSGRHSYEQYF,TGTGCCAGCAGTCGAACTAGCGGGAGGCACTCCTACGAGCAGTACTTC
TRBV10-1,TRBJ2-5,.,TRBD2,CASTLIGSGSRETQYF,TGCGCCAGCACCCTAATAGGTAGCGGGAGTAGAGAGACCCAGTACTTC
TRBV6-4,TRBJ2-1,.,TRBD2,CASSDGGGPRNEQFF,TGTGCCAGCAGTGACGGCGGGGGGCCCAGGAATGAGCAGTTCTTC
TRBV18,TRBJ1-2,.,.,CASSPLRGARTNYGYTF,TGTGCCAGCTCACCATTACGGGGGGCTCGGACTAACTATGGCTACACCTTC
TRBV6-2/TRBV6-3,TRBJ1-1,.,.,CASSYMGTNEAFF,TGTGCCAGCAGTTACATGGGCACGAATGAAGCTTTCTTT
TRBV12-3/TRBV12-4,TRBJ2-7,.,TRBD1,CASRTTGGYEQYF,TGTGCCAGCAGAACGACAGGGGGCTACGAGCAGTACTTC
TRBV24-1,TRBJ2-3,once,TRBD2,CATSDPGLAVSTDTQYF,TGTGCCACCAGTGACCCCGGACTAGCGGTTAGCACAGATACGCAGTATTTT
TRBV5-6,TRBJ2-7,.,.,CASSLASGEQYF,TGTGCCAGCAGCTTGGCCTCGGGCGAGCAGTACTTC
TRBV28,TRBJ1-2,.,.,CASSLGGHYGYTF,TGTGCCAGCAGTTTAGGAGGGCACTATGGCTACACCTTC
TRBV30,TRBJ1-1,.,.,CAWSLQGLREAFF,TGTGCCTGGAGTTTACAGGGCCTCCGGGAAGCTTTCTTT
TRBV5-1,TRBJ1-4,.,.,CASSLDGGATNEKLFF,TGCGCCAGCAGCTTGGATGGGGGCGCAACTAATGAAAAACTGTTTTTT
TRBV7-8,TRBJ1-1,.,.,CASSDHRVGTEAFF,TGTGCCAGCAGCGACCACAGGGTCGGCACTGAAGCTTTCTTT
TRBV5-1,TRBJ1-2,.,.,CASSLAANTNYGYTF,TGCGCCAGCAGCTTAGCGGCGAATACTAACTATGGCTACACCTTC
TRBV5-1,TRBJ2-7,few,.,CASSPIPRDYNEQYF,TGCGCCAGCAGCCCCATCCCCAGGGATTACAACGAGCAGTACTTC
TRBV7-2,TRBJ2-1,once,.,CASSSRNGDEQFF,TGTGCCAGCAGCTCCCGCAACGGGGATGAGCAGTTCTTC
TRBV7-2,TRBJ2-2,.,TRBD2,CASSLVGLAGVISGELFF,TGTGCCAGCAGCTTAGTAGGGCTAGCGGGAGTAATAAGCGGGGAGCTGTTTTTT
TRBV30,TRBJ1-2,.,.,CAWSVGARAYGYTF,TGTGCCTGGAGTGTAGGGGCAAGGGCCTATGGCTACACCTTC
TRBV4-2,TRBJ1-3,once,.,CASSPQARGNTIYF,TGTGCCAGCAGCCCCCAGGCGAGAGGAAACACCATATATTTT
TRBV21-1,TRBJ2-7,few,.,CASSGLARQYF,TGTGCCAGCAGTGGACTAGCACGTCAGTACTTC
TRBV9,TRBJ2-7,.,.,CASSVGQVATYEQYF,TGTGCCAGCAGCGTAGGACAGGTAGCAACCTACGAGCAGTACTTC
TRBV7-2,TRBJ2-7,once,TRBD2,CASSLAVPGRLLREQYF,TGTGCCAGCAGCTTAGCTGTTCCCGGGAGGTTGCTACGGGAGCAGTACTTC
TRBV10-3,TRBJ2-5,.,.,CAIRHGTEQETQYF,TGTGCCATCAGACATGGTACGGAGCAGGAGACCCAGTACTTC
TRBV13,TRBJ2-5,.,.,CASSPWREETQYF,TGTGCCAGCAGCCCCTGGAGGGAGGAGACCCAGTACTTC
TRBV6-5,TRBJ2-2,.,.,CASRTGLENTGELFF,TGTGCCAGCAGGACGGGACTTGAGAACACCGGGGAGCTGTTTTTT
TRBV20-1,TRBJ1-2,.,.,CSANNNYGYTF,TGCAGTGCTAACAATAACTATGGCTACACCTTC
TRBV6-1,TRBJ2-7,.,.,CASSERLTYYEQYF,TGTGCCAGCAGTGAACGACTGACTTACTACGAGCAGTACTTC
TRBV7-2,TRBJ2-2,.,TRBD1,CASSLAIGQGANGELFF,TGTGCCAGCAGCTTAGCTATCGGACAGGGGGCCAACGGGGAGCTGTTTTTT
TRBV19,TRBJ2-1,.,.,CASSMGGRGHSANEQFF,TGTGCCAGTAGTATGGGGGGTCGGGGCCACTCGGCCAATGAGCAGTTCTTC
TRBV18,TRBJ1-3,.,TRBD1,CASSPQGALFSGNTIYF,TGTGCCAGCTCACCTCAGGGGGCTCTTTTCTCTGGAAACACCATATATTTT
TRBV5-1,TRBJ2-2,.,.,CASSLGQLGELFF,TGCGCCAGCAGCTTGGGGCAGTTAGGGGAGCTGTTTTTT
TRBV11-1,TRBJ2-7,.,.,CASSPEGLTLYEQYF,TGTGCCAGCAGCCCAGAGGGTCTTACCCTTTACGAGCAGTACTTC
TRBV14,TRBJ1-2,.,.,CASSLHRTSNGYTF,TGTGCCAGCAGCCTCCACCGGACTTCTAATGGCTACACCTTC
TRBV6-5,TRBJ2-7,.,TRBD2,CASSRASGSLFEQYF,TGTGCCAGCAGCCGCGCGAGCGGGAGTCTCTTCGAGCAGTACTTC
TRBV9,TRBJ1-4,.,.,CASRPGATTNEKLFF,TGTGCCAGCAGACCGGGTGCTACAACTAATGAAAAACTGTTTTTT
TRBV10-2,TRBJ2-5,few,.,CASSERRETQYF,TGCGCCAGCAGTGAGCGGCGGGAGACCCAGTACTTC
TRBV4-3,TRBJ2-3,once,TRBD2,CASSQELAGGPKQYF,TGCGCCAGCAGCCAAGAACTAGCGGGGGGGCCGAAGCAGTATTTT
TRBV27,TRBJ1-2,.,.,CASSPQGGGSYGYTF,TGTGCCAGCAGTCCCCAAGGGGGGGGTAGCTATGGCTACACCTTC
TRBV6-1,TRBJ1-2,few,.,CASSDRGGNYGYTF,TGTGCCAGCAGTGACCGAGGCGGTAACTATGGCTACACCTTC
TRBV12-3/TRBV12-4,TRBJ1-1,.,TRBD1,CASSPLDRAKAFF,TGTGCCAGCAGTCCTCTGGACAGGGCAAAAGCTTTCTTT
TRBV10-3,TRBJ2-1,.,TRBD2,CAISAFGTSGTNEQFF,TGTGCCATCAGTGCCTTCGGGACTAGCGGGACTAATGAGCAGTTCTTC
TRBV6-6,TRBJ2-3,few,.,CASSSPPSGITDTQYF,TGTGCCAGCAGTTCCCCGCCTTCGGGGATCACAGATACGCAGTATTTT
TRBV5-1,TRBJ1-1,.,.,CASSLGHSRGNTEAFF,TGCGCCAGCAGCTTGGGACACTCCCGGGGGAACACTGAAGCTTTCTTT
TRBV6-5,TRBJ2-2,.,.,CASSLDATGELFF,TGTGCCAGCTCGCTAGACGCCACCGGGGAGCTGTTTTTT
TRBV27,TRBJ1-5,.,TRBD1,CASSSTGVGQPQHF,TGTGCCAGCAGTTCGACAGGGGTGGGTCAGCCCCAGCATTTT
TRBV11-2,TRBJ2-7,.,TRBD2,CASSLSGRSYEQYF,TGTGCCAGCAGCCTTAGCGGGAGGAGCTACGAGCAGTACTTC
TRBV30,TRBJ2-7,.,TRBD1,CAWSAFRDSVPYEQYF,TGTGCCTGGTCGGCCTTCCGGGACAGTGTCCCCTACGAGCAGTACTTC